This T cell receptor beta chain originates from a study of OX40 agonist ivuxolimab in advanced cancers. On the study more broadly: Patients in dose escalation had liver, melanoma, kidney or head and neck cancers. Partial responses were seen in three patients, one with hepatocellular carcinoma and two with cutaneous melanoma. Whole-study results and caveats: In the 0.1 to 3.0 mg/kg range, CD4+ and CD8+ blood T cells had expanded clonally by week 6.

As regards this clone: Its antigen remains unknown.

TCRdb's table, derived via immunoSEQ multiplex PCR, lists solely in-frame clones and lacks some. The data show roughly 53,000 clones, 90% seen once. Germline V gives CDR1 ENHRY, CDR2 SYGVKD. CDR3 length: 12 residues. V was clipped by 3 bases and J by 5 bases, with 8 bases between them. The sequence came from an adult with an advanced solid tumor such as melanoma, head and neck, liver or kidney cancer. The rearrangement uses TRBV10-3 and TRBJ2-7; no reliable D call. The specimen comprised CD4+ or CD8+ T cells sorted from blood, sampled in a trial of the OX40 agonist ivuxolimab. CDR3 DNA: TGTGCCATCAGTGATCCCCCCCACGAGCAGTACTTC. Its protein is CAISDPPHEQYF.